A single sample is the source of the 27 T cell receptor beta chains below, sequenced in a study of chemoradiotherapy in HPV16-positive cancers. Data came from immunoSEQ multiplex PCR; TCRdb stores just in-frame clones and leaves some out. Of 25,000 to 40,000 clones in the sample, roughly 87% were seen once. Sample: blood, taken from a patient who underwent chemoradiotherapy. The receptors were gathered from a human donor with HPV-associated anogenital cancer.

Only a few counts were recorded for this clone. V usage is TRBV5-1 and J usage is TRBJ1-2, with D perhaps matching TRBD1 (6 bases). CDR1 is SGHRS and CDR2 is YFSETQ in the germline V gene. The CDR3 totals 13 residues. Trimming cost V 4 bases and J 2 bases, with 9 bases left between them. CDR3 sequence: CASSTDRNYGYTF. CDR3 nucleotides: TGCGCCAGCAGCACGGACAGAAACTATGGCTACACCTTC.

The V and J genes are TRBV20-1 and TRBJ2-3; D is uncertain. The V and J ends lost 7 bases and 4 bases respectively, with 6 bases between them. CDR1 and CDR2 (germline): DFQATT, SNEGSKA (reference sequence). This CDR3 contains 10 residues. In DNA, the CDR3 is TGCAGTGGATGGGCAGATACGCAGTATTTT. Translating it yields CSGWADTQYF.

CDR3 nucleotide sequence: TGTGCCTGGAGTGTTATAGGGGGGAACACTGAAGCTTTCTTT. It specifies CAWSVIGGNTEAFF. V gene TRBV30 combines with J gene TRBJ1-1; TRBD1 is a possible D gene (6 bases). Trimming removed 0 bases at V and 1 base at J, with 9 bases between. Germline CDR1 reads GTSNPN; CDR2 reads SVGIG (reference sequence). The CDR3 has 14 residues.

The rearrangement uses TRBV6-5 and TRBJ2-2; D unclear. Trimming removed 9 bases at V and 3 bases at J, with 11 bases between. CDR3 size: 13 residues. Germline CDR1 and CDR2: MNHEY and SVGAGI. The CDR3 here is CASWGSYTGELFF. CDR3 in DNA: TGTGCCAGTTGGGGATCCTACACCGGGGAGCTGTTTTTT.

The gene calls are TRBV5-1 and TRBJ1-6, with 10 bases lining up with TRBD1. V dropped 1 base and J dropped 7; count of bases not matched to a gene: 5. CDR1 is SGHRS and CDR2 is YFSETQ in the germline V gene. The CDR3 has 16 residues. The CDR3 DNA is TGCGCCAGCAGCTTGCGTGGGGACAGGGGAAATTCACCCCTCCACTTT. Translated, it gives CASSLRGDRGNSPLHF.

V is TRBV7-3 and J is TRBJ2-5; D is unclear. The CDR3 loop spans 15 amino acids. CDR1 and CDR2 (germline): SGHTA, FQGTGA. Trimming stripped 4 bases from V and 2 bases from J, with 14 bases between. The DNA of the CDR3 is TGTGCCAGCAGCTCCGCCGGGTACGCTCAAGAGACCCAGTACTTC. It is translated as CASSSAGYAQETQYF.

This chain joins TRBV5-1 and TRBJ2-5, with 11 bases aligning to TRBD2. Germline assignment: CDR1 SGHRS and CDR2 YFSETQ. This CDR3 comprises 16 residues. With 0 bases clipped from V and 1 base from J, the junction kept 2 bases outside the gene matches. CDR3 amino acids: CASSLAGTSGQETQYF. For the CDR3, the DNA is TGCGCCAGCAGCTTGGCCGGGACTAGCGGCCAAGAGACCCAGTACTTC.

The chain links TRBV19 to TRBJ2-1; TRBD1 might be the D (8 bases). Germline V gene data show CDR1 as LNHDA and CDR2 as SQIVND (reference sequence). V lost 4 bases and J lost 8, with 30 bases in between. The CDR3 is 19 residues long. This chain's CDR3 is CASSTRTGFGASGWDEQFF. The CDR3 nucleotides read TGTGCCAGTAGTACTAGGACAGGGTTTGGGGCTAGCGGTTGGGATGAGCAGTTCTTC. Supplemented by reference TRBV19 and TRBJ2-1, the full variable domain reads DGGITQSPKYLFRKEGQNVTLSCEQNLNHDAMYWYRQDPGQGLRLIYYSQIVNDFQKGDIAEGYSVSREKKESFPLTVTSAQKNPTAFYLCASSTRTGFGASGWDEQFFGPGTRLTVL.

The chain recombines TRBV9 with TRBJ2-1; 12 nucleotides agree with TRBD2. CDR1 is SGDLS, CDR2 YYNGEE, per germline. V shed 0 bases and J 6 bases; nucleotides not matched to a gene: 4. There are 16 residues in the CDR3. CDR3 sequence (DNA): TGTGCCAGCAGCGTAGTTTCGACTAGCGGGGGCAATGAGCAGTTCTTC. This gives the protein CASSVVSTSGGNEQFF.

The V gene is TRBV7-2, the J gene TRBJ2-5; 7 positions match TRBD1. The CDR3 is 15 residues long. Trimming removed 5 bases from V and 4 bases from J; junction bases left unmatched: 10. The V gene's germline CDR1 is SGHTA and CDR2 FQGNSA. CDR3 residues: CASSPETGKAETQYF. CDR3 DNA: TGTGCCAGCAGCCCAGAGACAGGGAAGGCAGAGACCCAGTACTTC.

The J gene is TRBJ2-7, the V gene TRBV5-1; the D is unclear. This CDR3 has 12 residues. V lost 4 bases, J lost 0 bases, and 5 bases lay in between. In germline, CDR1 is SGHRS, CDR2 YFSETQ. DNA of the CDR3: TGCGCCAGCAGCCCCGACTCCTACGAGCAGTACTTC. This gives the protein CASSPDSYEQYF. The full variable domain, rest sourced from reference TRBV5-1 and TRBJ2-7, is KAGVTQTPRYLIKTRGQQVTLSCSPISGHRSVSWYQQTPGQGLQFLFEYFSETQRNKGNFPGRFSGRQFSNSRSEMNVSTLELGDSALYLCASSPDSYEQYFGPGTRLTVT.

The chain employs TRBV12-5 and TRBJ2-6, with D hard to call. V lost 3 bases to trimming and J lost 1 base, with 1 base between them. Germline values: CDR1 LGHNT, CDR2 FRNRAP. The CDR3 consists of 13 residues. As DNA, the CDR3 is TGTGCTAGTGGTTTATCTGGGGCCAACGTCCTGACTTTC. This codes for CASGLSGANVLTF.

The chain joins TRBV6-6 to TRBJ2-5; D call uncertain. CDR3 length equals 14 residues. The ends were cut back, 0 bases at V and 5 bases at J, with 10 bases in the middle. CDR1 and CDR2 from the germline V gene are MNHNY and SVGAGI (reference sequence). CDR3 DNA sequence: TGTGCCAGCAGTTACTCTGGGAAGGGCGAGACCCAGTACTTC. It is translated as CASSYSGKGETQYF.

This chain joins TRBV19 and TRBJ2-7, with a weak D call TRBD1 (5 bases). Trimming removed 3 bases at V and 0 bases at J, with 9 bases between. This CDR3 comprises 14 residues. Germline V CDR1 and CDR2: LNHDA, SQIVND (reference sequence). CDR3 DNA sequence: TGTGCCAGTAGTATCACAGGCAGCTCCTACGAGCAGTACTTC. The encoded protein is CASSITGSSYEQYF.

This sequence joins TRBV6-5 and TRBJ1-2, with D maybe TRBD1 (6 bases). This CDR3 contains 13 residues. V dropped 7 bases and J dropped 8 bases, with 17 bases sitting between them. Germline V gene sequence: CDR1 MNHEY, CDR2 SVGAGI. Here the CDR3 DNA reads TGTGCCAGCATCCCCCGGGGGGCTCAAGGCTACACCTTC. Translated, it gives CASIPRGAQGYTF.

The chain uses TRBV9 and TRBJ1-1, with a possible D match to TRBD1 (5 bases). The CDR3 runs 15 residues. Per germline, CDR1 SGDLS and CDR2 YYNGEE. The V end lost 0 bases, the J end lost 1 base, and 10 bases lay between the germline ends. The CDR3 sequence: CASSVVGAKNTEAFF. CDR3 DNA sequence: TGTGCCAGCAGCGTAGTAGGGGCCAAGAACACTGAAGCTTTCTTT.

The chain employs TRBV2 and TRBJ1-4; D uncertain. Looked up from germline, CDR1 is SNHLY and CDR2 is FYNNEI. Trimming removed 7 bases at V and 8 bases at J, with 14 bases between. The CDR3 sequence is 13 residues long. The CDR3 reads CASNLKAREKLFF. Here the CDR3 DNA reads TGTGCCAGCAACCTAAAGGCCCGAGAAAAACTGTTTTTT.

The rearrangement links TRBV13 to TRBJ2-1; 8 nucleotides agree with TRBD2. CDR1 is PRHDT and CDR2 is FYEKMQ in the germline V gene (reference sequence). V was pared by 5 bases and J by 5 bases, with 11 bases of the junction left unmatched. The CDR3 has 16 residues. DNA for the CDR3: TGTGCCAGCAGCCCTCCGGGAGGGCCCTCAAACAATGAGCAGTTCTTC. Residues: CASSPPGGPSNNEQFF.

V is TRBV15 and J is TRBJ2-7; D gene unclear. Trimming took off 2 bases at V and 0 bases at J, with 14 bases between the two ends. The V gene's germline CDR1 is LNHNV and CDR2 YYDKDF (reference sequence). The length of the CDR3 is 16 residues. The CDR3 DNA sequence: TGTGCCACCAGCAGATATAGCTGGCAGAGCTCCTACGAGCAGTACTTC. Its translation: CATSRYSWQSSYEQYF.

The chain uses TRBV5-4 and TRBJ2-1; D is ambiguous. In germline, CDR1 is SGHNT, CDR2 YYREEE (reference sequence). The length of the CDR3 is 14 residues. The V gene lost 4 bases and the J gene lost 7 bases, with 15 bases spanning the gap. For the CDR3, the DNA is TGTGCCAGCAGCCCAAGGACCCCCGCGAATGAGCAGTTCTTC. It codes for CASSPRTPANEQFF.

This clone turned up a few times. CDR3 coding DNA: TGTGCCAGCAGCTTGGGGGCTAGGGCTAGCGGAGGGTACGAGCAGTACTTC. It encodes CASSLGARASGGYEQYF. This chain uses TRBV5-5 with TRBJ2-7; TRBD2 matches at 7 bases. The CDR3 has 17 amino acids. CDR1 and CDR2 (germline): SGHKS, YYEKEE (reference sequence). J was trimmed by 4 bases and V by 0 bases; bases with no gene match: 13.

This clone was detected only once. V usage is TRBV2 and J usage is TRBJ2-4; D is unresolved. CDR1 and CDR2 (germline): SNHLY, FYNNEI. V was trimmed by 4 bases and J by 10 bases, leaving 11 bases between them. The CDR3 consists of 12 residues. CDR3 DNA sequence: TGTGCCAGCAGTGGGGTTTTGGAAATTCAGTACTTC. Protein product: CASSGVLEIQYF.

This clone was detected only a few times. CDR3 residues: CAWSRKGIRGRLNTGELFF. As DNA, the CDR3 is TGTGCCTGGAGTCGAAAAGGGATAAGGGGGCGCTTGAATACCGGGGAGCTGTTTTTT. The chain combines TRBV30 with TRBJ2-2; TRBD1 agrees at 7 bases. The CDR3 covers 19 residues. Germline V lookup: CDR1 GTSNPN, CDR2 SVGIG (reference sequence). Unmatched junction bases numbered 20, after V lost 2 bases and J lost 5 bases.

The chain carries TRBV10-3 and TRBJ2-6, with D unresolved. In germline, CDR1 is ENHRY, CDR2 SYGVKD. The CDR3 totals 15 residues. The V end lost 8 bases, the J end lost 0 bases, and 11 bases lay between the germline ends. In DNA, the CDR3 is TGTGCCATCGGAGAGGAAAGCTCTGGGGCCAACGTCCTGACTTTC. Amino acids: CAIGEESSGANVLTF.

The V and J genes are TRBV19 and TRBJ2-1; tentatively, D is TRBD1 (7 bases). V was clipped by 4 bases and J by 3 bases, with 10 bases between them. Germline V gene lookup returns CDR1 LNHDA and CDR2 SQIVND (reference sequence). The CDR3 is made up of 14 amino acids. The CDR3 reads CASSRGDSYNEQFF. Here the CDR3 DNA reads TGTGCCAGTAGTAGGGGGGACAGCTACAATGAGCAGTTCTTC.

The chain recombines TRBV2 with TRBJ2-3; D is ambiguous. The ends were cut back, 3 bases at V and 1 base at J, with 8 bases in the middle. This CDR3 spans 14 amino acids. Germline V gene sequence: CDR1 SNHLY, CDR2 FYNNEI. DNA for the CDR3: TGTGCCAGCAGTGATGGACGGGGCACAGATACGCAGTATTTT. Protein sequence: CASSDGRGTDTQYF.

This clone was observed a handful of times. The CDR3 DNA follows: TGTGCCAGCAGCTTGCCCCCCGGGGCCGGAGTAGATGGCTACACCTTC. Translating it yields CASSLPPGAGVDGYTF. The rearrangement uses TRBV5-4 and TRBJ1-2, with D tentatively TRBD1 (5 bases). The CDR3 is made up of 16 amino acids. Trimming took 1 base from V and 6 from J, leaving 19 bases between them. Germline V gives CDR1 SGHNT, CDR2 YYREEE (reference sequence).